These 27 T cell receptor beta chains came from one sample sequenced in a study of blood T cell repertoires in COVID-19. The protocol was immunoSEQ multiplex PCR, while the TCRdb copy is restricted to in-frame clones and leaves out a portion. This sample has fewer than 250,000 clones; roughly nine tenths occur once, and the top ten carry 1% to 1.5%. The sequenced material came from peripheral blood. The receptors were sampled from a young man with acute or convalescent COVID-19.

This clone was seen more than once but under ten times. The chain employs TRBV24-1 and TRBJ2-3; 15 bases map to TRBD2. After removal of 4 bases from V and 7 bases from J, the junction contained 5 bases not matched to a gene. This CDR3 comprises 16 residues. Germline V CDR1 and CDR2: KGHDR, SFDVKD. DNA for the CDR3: TGTGCCACCAGTGAGCCCGGGACTAGCGGGGGGTATACGCAGTATTTT. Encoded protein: CATSEPGTSGGYTQYF.

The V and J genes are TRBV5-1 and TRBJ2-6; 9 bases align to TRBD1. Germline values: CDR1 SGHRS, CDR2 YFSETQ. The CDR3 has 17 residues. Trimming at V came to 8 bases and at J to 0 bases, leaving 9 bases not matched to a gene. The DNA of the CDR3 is TGCGCCAGTAGACCGGGACAGGGACGCTCTGGGGCCAACGTCCTGACTTTC. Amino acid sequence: CASRPGQGRSGANVLTF.

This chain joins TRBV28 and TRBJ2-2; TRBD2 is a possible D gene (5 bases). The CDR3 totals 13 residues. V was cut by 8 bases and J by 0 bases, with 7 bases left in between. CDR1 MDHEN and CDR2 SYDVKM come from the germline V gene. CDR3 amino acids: CASPSPNTGELFF. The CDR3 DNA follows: TGTGCCAGCCCTAGCCCGAACACCGGGGAGCTGTTTTTT.

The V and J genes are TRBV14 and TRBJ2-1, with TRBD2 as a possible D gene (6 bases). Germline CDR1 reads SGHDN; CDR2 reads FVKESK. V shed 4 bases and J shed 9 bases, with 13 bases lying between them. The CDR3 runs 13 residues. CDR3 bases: TGTGCCAGCAGCCCTAGAGCCGGGGGTGAGCAGTTCTTC. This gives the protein CASSPRAGGEQFF.

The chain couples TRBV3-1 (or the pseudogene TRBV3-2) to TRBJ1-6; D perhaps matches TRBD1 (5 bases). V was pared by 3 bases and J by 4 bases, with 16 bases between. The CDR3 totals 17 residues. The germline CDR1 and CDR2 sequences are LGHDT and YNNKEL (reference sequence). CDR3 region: CASSHTRDSIYNSPLHF. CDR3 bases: TGTGCCAGCAGCCATACCAGGGACTCTATATATAATTCACCCCTCCACTTT.

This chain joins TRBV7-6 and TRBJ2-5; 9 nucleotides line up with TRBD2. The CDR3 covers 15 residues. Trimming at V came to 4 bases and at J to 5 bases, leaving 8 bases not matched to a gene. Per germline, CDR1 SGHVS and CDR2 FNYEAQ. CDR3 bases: TGTGCCAGCAGCTCCCGGAGGGCGGGGGGGGAGACCCAGTACTTC. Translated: CASSSRRAGGETQYF. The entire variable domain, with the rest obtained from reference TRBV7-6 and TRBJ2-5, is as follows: GAGVSQSPRYKVTKRGQDVALRCDPISGHVSLYWYRQALGQGPEFLTYFNYEAQQDKSGLPNDRFSAERPEGSISTLTIQRTEQRDSAMYRCASSSRRAGGETQYFGPGTRLLVL.

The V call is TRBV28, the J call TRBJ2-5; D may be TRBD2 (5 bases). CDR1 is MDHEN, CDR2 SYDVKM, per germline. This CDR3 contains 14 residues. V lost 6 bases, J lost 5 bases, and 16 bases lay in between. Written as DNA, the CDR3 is TGTGCCAGCAGCCCCGCGGGTAGGTGGGAGACCCAGTACTTC. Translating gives CASSPAGRWETQYF.

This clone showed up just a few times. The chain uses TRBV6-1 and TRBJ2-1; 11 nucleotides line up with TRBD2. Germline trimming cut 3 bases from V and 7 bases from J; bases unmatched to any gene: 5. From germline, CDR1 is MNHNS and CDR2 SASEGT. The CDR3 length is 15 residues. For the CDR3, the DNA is TGTGCCAGCAGTGATGAACTAGCGGGAGAGAATGAGCAGTTCTTC. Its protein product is CASSDELAGENEQFF.

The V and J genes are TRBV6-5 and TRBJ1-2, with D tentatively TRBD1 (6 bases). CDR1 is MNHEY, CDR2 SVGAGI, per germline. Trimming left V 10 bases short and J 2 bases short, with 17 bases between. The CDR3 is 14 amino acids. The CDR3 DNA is TGTGCCACCTTCCACAGGGATGAAAACTATGGCTACACCTTC. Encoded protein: CATFHRDENYGYTF.

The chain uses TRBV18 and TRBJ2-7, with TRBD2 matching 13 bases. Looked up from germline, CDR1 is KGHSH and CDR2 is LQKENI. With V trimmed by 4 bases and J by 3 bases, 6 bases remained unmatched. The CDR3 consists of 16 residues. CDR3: CASSQIRTSGSYEQYF. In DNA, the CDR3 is TGTGCCAGCTCACAAATAAGGACTAGCGGGAGCTACGAGCAGTACTTC.

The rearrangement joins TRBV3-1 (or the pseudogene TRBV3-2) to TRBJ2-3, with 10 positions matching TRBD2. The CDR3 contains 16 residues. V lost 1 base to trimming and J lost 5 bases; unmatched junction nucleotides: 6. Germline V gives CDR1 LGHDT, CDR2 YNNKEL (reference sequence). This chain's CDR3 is CASSQVNLAGVDTQYF. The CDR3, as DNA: TGTGCCAGCAGCCAAGTAAATCTAGCGGGGGTAGATACGCAGTATTTT.

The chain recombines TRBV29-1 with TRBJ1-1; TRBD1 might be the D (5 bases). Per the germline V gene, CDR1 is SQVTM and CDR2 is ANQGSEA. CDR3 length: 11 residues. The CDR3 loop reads CRARGSGEAFF. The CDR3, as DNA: TGCAGGGCACGGGGGAGCGGTGAAGCTTTCTTT. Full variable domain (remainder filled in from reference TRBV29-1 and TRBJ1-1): SAVISQKPSRDICQRGTSLTIQCQVDSQVTMMFWYRQQPGQSLTLIATANQGSEATYESGFVIDKFPISRPNLTFSTLTVSNMSPEDSSIYLCRARGSGEAFFGQGTRLTVV.

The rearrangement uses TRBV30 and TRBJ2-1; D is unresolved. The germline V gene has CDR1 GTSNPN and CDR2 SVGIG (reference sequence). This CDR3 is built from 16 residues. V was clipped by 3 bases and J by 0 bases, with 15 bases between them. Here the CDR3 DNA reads TGTGCCTGGAGGTATAAGACTGGCAGCTCCTACAATGAGCAGTTCTTC. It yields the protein CAWRYKTGSSYNEQFF.

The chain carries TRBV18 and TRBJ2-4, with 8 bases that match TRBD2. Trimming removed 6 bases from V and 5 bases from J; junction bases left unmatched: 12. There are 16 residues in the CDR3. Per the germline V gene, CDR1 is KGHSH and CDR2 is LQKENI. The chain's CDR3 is CASSRGTGGVENIQYF. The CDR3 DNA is TGTGCCAGCTCTCGAGGAACGGGAGGGGTCGAAAACATTCAGTACTTC.

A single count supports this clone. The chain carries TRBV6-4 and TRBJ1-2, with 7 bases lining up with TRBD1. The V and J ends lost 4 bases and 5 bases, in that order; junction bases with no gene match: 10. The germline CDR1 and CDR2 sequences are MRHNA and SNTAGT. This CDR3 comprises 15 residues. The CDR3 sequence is CASSASPGQRYGYTF. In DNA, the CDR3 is TGTGCCAGCAGTGCTTCCCCGGGACAGCGTTATGGCTACACCTTC.

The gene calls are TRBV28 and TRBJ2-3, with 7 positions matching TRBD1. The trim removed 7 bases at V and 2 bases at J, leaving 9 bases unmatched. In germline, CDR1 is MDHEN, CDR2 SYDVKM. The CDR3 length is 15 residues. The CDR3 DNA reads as TGTGCCAGCAAGTACCATACAGGGGTCACAGATACGCAGTATTTT. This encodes CASKYHTGVTDTQYF.

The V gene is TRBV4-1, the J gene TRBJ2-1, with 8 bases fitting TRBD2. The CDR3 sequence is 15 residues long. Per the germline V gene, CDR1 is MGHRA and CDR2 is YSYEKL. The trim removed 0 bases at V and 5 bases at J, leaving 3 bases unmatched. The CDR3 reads CASSQDGGRNNEQFF. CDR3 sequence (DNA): TGCGCCAGCAGCCAAGACGGCGGGAGGAACAATGAGCAGTTCTTC.

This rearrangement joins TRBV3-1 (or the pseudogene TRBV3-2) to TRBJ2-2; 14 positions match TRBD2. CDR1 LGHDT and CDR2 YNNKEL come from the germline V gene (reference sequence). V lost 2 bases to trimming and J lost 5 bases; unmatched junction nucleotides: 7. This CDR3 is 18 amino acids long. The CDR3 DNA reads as TGTGCCAGCAGCCAACTCATGACTAGCGGGGGGGCAACCGGGGAGCTGTTTTTT. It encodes CASSQLMTSGGATGELFF.

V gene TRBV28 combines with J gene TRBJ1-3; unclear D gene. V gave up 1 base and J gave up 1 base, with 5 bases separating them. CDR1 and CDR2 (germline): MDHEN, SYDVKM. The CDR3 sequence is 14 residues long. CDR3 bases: TGTGCCAGCAGTTTATCGGGGTCTGGAAACACCATATATTTT. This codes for CASSLSGSGNTIYF.

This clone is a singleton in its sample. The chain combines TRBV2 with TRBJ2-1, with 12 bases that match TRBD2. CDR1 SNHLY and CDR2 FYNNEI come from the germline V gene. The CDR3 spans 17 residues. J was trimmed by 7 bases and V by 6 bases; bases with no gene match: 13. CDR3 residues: CASRDRTSGARRNEQFF. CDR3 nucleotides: TGTGCCAGCAGGGACCGGACTAGCGGGGCCCGGAGAAATGAGCAGTTCTTC.

CDR3 sequence reads: CASFRGRNTEAFF. The CDR3 DNA is TGTGCCAGCTTCAGGGGGCGCAACACTGAAGCTTTCTTT. The chain joins TRBV6-5 to TRBJ1-1; 8 bases are shared with TRBD1. Germline-derived CDR1 and CDR2 are MNHEY and SVGAGI. After removal of 8 bases from V and 2 bases from J, the junction contained 4 bases not matched to a gene. CDR3 length: 13 amino acids.

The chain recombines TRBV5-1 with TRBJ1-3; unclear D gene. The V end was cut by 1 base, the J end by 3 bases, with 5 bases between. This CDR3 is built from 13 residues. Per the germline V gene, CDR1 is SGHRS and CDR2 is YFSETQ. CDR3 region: CASSLTVGNTIYF. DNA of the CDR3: TGCGCCAGCAGCTTGACGGTTGGAAACACCATATATTTT.

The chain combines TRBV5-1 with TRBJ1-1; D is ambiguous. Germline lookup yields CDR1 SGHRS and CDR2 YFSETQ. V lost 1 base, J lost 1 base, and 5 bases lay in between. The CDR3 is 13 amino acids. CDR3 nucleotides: TGCGCCAGCAGCTTGTACAGGAACACTGAAGCTTTCTTT. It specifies CASSLYRNTEAFF.

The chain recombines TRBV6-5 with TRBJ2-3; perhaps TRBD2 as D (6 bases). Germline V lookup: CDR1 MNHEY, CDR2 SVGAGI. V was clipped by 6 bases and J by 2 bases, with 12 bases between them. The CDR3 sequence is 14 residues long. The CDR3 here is CASRRDSDTDTQYF. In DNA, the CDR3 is TGTGCCAGCAGGCGGGACTCAGACACAGATACGCAGTATTTT.

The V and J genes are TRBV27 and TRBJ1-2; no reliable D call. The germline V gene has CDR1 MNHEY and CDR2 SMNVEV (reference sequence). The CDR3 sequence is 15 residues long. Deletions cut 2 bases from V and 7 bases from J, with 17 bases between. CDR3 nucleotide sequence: TGTGCCAGCAGTTTAGAGGCACTTGGGTCTGGTGGCTACACCTTC. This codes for CASSLEALGSGGYTF.

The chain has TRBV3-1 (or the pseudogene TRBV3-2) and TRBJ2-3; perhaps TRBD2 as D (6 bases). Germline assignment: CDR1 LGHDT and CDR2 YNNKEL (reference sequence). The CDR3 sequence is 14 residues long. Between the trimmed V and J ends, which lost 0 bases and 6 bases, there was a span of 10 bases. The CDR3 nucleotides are TGTGCCAGCAGCCAAGAGACTAGAAGGGATACGCAGTATTTT. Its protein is CASSQETRRDTQYF.

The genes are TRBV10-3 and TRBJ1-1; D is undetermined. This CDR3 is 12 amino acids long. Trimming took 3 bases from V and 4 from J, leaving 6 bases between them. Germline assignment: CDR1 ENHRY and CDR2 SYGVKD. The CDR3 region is CAISDGGTEAFF. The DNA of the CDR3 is TGTGCCATCAGTGATGGAGGCACTGAAGCTTTCTTT.